The rows below give T cell receptor beta chains drawn from one sample of a study of blood T cell repertoires in COVID-19. Profiling relied on immunoSEQ multiplex PCR, and the TCRdb table lists in-frame clones only, not all of them. Of 130,000 to 150,000 clones in the sample, 80% were seen once. Sequencing input: peripheral blood. The receptors here all came from a man aged 55 to 69 with active or convalescent COVID-19. CDR3s include the opening cysteine and the closing phenylalanine or tryptophan. D genes are given only for firm matches. Clone size is stated in some rows and not others, as once, few, many or a class when expanded.

cdr3_aa cdr3_nt d_call v_call clone_size j_call
CATSDPYEQYF TGTGCCACCAGTGACCCTTACGAGCAGTACTTC . TRBV24-1 once TRBJ2-7
CASTPGVSGDTQYF TGTGCCAGCACCCCGGGGGTTAGCGGAGATACGCAGTATTTT . TRBV5-4 . TRBJ2-3
CASSLVAGGIEQFF TGTGCCAGCAGCTTAGTAGCGGGAGGAATTGAGCAGTTCTTC TRBD2 TRBV7-3 once TRBJ2-1
CASSVQVGGNTGELFF TGTGCCAGTAGTGTCCAGGTGGGGGGTAACACCGGGGAACTGTTTTTT . TRBV19 . TRBJ2-2
CASRHRGSNSPLHF TGTGCCAGCAGGCACAGGGGCAGTAATTCACCCCTCCACTTT TRBD1 TRBV2 . TRBJ1-6
CASSSLCTDTQYF TGCGCCAGCAGCTCCCTTTGCACAGATACGCAGTATTTT . TRBV5-1 . TRBJ2-3
CAWSVKSFSYEQYF TGTGCCTGGAGTGTTAAGAGCTTCTCCTACGAGCAGTACTTC . TRBV30 . TRBJ2-7
CASSLQGMSYEQYF TGTGCCAGTAGCCTACAGGGAATGAGCTACGAGCAGTACTTC . TRBV19 . TRBJ2-7
CASSLQRSRTDTQYF TGCGCCAGCAGTCTCCAGCGTTCTCGCACAGATACGCAGTATTTT . TRBV5-1 . TRBJ2-3
CASSPRQGATDTQYF TGTGCCAGCAGCCCTCGACAGGGGGCCACAGATACGCAGTATTTT TRBD1 TRBV11-3 few TRBJ2-3
CASSLGLAGYNEQFF TGTGCCAGCAGCTTAGGACTAGCGGGGTACAATGAGCAGTTCTTC TRBD2 TRBV7-9 . TRBJ2-1
CASSPNRVNTEAFF TGTGCCAGCAGTCCAAACAGAGTTAACACTGAAGCTTTCTTT . TRBV7-8 . TRBJ1-1
CASSVHRGITEAFF TGTGCCAGCAGCGTACACAGGGGGATCACTGAAGCTTTCTTT TRBD1 TRBV7-9 . TRBJ1-1
CASSLLGGGLAGSYEQYF TGTGCCAGCAGTTTACTGGGCGGGGGTCTAGCGGGTAGCTACGAGCAGTACTTC TRBD2 TRBV27 . TRBJ2-7
CASSSRQALEGYTF TGTGCCAGCAGCTCGAGACAGGCCTTAGAAGGCTACACCTTC . TRBV7-2 . TRBJ1-2
CASTRTSGTPMANTGELFF TGTGCCAGCACCCGGACTAGCGGGACCCCTATGGCGAACACCGGGGAGCTGTTTTTT TRBD2 TRBV7-6 . TRBJ2-2
CASSLAGLRGGELFF TGTGCCAGCAGCCTAGCGGGACTGAGGGGCGGGGAGCTGTTTTTT TRBD2 TRBV3-1/TRBV3-2 . TRBJ2-2
CASRKLAHAGELFF TGTGCCAGCAGGAAACTAGCGCACGCCGGGGAGCTGTTTTTT TRBD2 TRBV7-2 . TRBJ2-2
CASSSQYADTQYF TGTGCCAGCAGCTCCCAGTACGCAGATACGCAGTATTTT . TRBV11-3 . TRBJ2-3
CASSLWTGPQETQYF TGTGCCAGCAGCCTCTGGACAGGACCGCAAGAGACCCAGTACTTC TRBD1 TRBV7-2 . TRBJ2-5
CASSYGATLGGELFF TGTGCCAGCAGTTACGGGGCTACTTTAGGCGGGGAGCTGTTTTTT . TRBV6-2/TRBV6-3 . TRBJ2-2
CASSPPGWYNEQFF TGTGCCAGCAGCCCCCCAGGGTGGTACAATGAGCAGTTCTTC . TRBV7-2 . TRBJ2-1
CASTGTSGRAQYF TGTGCCAGCACCGGGACTAGCGGGAGGGCCCAGTACTTC TRBD2 TRBV2 . TRBJ2-5
CASLLAGRETQYF TGTGCCAGCCTACTAGCGGGTCGGGAGACCCAGTACTTC TRBD2 TRBV2 . TRBJ2-5
CASSPPQYDEQFF TGTGCCAGCAGCCCACCCCAGTACGATGAGCAGTTCTTC . TRBV13 . TRBJ2-1
CASSVALWRREAYNEQFF TGTGCCAGCAGCGTAGCTCTTTGGAGGCGGGAGGCCTACAATGAGCAGTTCTTC TRBD2 TRBV9 once TRBJ2-1
CASSASPSVSDTQYF TGTGCCAGCAGCGCTTCCCCTAGCGTCTCAGATACGCAGTATTTT . TRBV9 . TRBJ2-3